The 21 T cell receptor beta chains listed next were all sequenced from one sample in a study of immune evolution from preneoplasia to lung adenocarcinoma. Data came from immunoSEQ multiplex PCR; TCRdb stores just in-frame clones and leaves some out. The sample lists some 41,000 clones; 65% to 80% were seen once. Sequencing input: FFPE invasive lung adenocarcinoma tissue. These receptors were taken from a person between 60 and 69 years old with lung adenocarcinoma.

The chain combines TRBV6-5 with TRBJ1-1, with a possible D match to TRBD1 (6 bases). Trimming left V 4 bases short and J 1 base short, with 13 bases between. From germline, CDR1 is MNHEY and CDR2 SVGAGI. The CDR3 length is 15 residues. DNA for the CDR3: TGTGCCAGCAGTTCTCGGGGGCCCTCGAACACTGAAGCTTTCTTT. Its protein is CASSSRGPSNTEAFF.

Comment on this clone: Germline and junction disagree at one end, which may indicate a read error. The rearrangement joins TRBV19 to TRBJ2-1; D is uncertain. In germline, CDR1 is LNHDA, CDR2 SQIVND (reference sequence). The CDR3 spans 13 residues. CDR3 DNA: TGTGCCAATAGTCTGAGCTCCTACAATGAGCAGTTCTTC. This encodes CANSLSSYNEQFF.

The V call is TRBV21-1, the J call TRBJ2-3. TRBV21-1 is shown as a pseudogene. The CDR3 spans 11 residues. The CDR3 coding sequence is TGTGCCAGCATCTCCGTTAGGGTGTGGTATTTT. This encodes CASISVRVWYF.

CDR3 region: CASSRIRQGGTEAFF. The CDR3 DNA follows: TGTGCCAGCAGCCGTATCCGACAGGGAGGAACTGAAGCTTTCTTT. The chain couples TRBV21-1 to TRBJ1-1; no check of the table's D call, TRBD1, against the DNA was made. TRBV21-1 is a documented pseudogene. The CDR3 spans 15 residues.

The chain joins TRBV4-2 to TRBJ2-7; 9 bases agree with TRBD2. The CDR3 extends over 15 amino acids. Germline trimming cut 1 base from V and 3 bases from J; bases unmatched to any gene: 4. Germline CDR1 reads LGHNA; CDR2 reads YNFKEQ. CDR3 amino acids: CASSQGLAVNYEQYF. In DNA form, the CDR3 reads TGTGCCAGCAGCCAAGGACTAGCGGTGAACTACGAGCAGTACTTC.

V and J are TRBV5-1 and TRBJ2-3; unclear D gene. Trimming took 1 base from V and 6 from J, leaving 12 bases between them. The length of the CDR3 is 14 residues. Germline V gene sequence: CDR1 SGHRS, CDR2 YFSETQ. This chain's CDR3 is CASSLSVSEDTQYF. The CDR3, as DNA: TGCGCCAGCAGCTTGAGTGTGAGCGAGGATACGCAGTATTTT.

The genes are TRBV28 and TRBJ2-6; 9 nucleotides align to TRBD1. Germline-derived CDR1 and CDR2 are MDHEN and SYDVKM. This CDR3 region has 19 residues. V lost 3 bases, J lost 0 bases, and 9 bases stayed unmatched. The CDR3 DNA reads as TGTGCCAGCAGTTTTTTCCGACAGGGGGACAGCTCTGGGGCCAACGTCCTGACTTTC. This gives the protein CASSFFRQGDSSGANVLTF.

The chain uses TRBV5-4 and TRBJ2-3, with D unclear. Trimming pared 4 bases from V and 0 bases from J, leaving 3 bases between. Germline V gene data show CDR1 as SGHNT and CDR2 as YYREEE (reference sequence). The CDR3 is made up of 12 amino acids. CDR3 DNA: TGTGCCAGCAGCACGAGCACAGATACGCAGTATTTT. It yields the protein CASSTSTDTQYF.

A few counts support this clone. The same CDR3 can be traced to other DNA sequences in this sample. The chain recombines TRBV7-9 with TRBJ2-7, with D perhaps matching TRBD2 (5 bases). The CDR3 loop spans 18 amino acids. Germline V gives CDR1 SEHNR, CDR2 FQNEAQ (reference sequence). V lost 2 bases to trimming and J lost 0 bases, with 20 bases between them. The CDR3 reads CASSLSHASRSSSYEQYF. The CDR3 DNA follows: TGTGCCAGCAGCTTATCGCATGCTAGCAGGTCCTCCTCCTACGAGCAGTACTTC.

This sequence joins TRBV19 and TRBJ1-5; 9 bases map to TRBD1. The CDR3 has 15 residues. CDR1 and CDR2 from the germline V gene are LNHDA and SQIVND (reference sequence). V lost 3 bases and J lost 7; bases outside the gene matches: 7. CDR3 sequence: CASSMDRGVRQPQHF. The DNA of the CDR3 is TGTGCCAGTAGTATGGACAGGGGAGTACGGCAGCCCCAGCATTTT.

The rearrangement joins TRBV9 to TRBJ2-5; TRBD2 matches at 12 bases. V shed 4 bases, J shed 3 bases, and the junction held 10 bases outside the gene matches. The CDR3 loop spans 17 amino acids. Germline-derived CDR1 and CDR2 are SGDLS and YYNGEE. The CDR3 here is CASSFRGGLAGEETQYF. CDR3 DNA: TGTGCCAGCAGCTTCAGGGGGGGACTAGCGGGTGAAGAGACCCAGTACTTC.

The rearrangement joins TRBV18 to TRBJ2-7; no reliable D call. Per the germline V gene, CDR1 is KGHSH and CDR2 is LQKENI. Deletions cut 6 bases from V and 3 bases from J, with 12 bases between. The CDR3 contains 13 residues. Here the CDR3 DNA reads TGTGCCAGCTCGCTTCGAGACGTCTACGAGCAGTACTTC. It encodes CASSLRDVYEQYF.

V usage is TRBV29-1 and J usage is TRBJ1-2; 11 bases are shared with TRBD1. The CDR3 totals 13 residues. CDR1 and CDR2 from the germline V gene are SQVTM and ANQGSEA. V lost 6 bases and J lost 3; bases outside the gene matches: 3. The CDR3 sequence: CSVRTGGDYGYTF. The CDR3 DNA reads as TGCAGCGTCAGGACAGGGGGCGACTATGGCTACACCTTC.

CDR3 sequence: CASSDPRLGTDTQYF. CDR3 in DNA: TGTGCCAGCAGTGACCCAAGGTTGGGCACAGATACGCAGTATTTT. The chain combines TRBV28 with TRBJ2-3, with D unclear. The V and J ends lost 5 bases and 1 base respectively, with 13 bases between them. The CDR3 covers 15 residues. Germline CDR1 is MDHEN and CDR2 is SYDVKM.

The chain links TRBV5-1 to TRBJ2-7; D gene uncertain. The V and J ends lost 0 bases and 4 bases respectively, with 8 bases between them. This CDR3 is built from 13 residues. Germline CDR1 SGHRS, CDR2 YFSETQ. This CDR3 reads CASSLVPIYEQYF. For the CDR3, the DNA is TGCGCCAGCAGCTTGGTCCCAATTTACGAGCAGTACTTC.

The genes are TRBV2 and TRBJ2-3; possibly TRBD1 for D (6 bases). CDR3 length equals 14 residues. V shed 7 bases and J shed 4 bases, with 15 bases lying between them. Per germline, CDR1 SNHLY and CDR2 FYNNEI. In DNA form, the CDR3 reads TGTGCCAGCAAAAACCCAAACAGGGCAGATACGCAGTATTTT. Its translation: CASKNPNRADTQYF.

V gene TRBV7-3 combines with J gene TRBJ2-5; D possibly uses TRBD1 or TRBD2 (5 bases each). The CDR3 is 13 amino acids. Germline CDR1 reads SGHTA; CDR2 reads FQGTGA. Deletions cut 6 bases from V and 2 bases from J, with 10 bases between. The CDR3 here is CASSRDPQETQYF. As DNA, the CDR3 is TGTGCCAGCAGTCGGGACCCTCAAGAGACCCAGTACTTC.

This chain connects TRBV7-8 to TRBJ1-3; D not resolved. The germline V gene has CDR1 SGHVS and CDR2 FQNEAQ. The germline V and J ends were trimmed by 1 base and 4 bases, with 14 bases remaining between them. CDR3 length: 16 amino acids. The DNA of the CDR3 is TGTGCCAGCAGCTTAGAGCGCAGGCAAGGGGGAAACACCATATATTTT. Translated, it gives CASSLERRQGGNTIYF.

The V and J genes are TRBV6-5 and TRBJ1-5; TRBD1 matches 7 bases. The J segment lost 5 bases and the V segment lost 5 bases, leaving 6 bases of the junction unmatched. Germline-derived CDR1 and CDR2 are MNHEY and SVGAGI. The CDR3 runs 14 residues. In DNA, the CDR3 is TGTGCCAGCAGTCAAGGGGGCGGGTATCAGCCCCAGCATTTT. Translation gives CASSQGGGYQPQHF.

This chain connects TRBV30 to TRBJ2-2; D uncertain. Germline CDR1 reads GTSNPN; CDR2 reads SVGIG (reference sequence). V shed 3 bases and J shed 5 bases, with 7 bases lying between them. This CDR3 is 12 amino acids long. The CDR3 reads CAWRRNTGELFF. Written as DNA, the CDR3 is TGTGCCTGGAGACGCAATACCGGGGAGCTGTTTTTT.

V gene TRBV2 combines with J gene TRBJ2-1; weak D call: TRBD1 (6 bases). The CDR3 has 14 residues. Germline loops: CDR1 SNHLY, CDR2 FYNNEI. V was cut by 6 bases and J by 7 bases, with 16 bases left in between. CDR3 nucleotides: TGTGCCAGCAGGTTGATAGGGGGAATGAATGAGCAGTTCTTC. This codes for CASRLIGGMNEQFF.